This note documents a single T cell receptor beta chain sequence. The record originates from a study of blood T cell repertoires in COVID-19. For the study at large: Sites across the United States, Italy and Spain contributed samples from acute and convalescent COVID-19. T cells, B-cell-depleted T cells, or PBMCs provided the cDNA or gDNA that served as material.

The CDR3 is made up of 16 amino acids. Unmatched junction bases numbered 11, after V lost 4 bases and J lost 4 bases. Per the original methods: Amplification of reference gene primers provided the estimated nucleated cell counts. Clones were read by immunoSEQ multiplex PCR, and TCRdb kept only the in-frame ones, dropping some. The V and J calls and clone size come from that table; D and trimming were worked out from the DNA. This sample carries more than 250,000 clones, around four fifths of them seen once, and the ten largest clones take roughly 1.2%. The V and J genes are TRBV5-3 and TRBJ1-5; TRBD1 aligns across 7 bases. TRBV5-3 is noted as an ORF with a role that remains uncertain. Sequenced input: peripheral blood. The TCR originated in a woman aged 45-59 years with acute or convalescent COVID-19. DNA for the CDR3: TGTGCCAGAAGCCTACCCGGACAGGTACCTAATCAGCCCCAGCATTTT. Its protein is CARSLPGQVPNQPQHF.